The rows below give T cell receptor beta chains drawn from one sample of a study of blood T cells in healthy people across ages. MiXCR, applied by TCRdb to the 5' RACE reads, yields one record per CDR3 protein. The sample contains around 990,000 distinct CDR3 sequences, roughly two fifths of which appear only once. Sequenced material: blood. Receptors originate from a man aged 18 to 30 in good health. CDR3s leave out the opening cysteine and the closing phenylalanine or tryptophan. A D gene is named only where the DNA matches it firmly.

d_call,j_call,v_call,cdr3_aa
NA,TRBJ1-5,TRBV21-1,ASSKGETGEQGSNQPQH
TRBD1,TRBJ1-4,TRBV7-8,ASSEPGTGNEKLF
NA,TRBJ2-1,TRBV7-9,ASSTGSQTYNEQF
NA,TRBJ2-3,TRBV27,ASSVGPKRDTQY
NA,TRBJ2-7,TRBV6-6,ASSPSRASSPNEQY
TRBD1,TRBJ1-2,TRBV5-1,ASSPFWTGGNYGYT
NA,TRBJ1-2,TRBV30,AWSGSDYGYT
NA,TRBJ1-2,TRBV7-2,ASEQAGGYGYT
TRBD1,TRBJ2-3,TRBV2,ASRAVTGSTDTQY
NA,TRBJ1-5,TRBV20-1,SARPYRESRNQPQH
NA,TRBJ1-2,TRBV20-1,SARVGTPPYGYT
NA,TRBJ1-4,TRBV28,ASSEPAGRNEKLF
TRBD2,TRBJ2-1,TRBV5-1,ASSSTSGGFDEQF
TRBD2,TRBJ2-1,TRBV27,ASSMTSGYTYNEQF
NA,NA,TRBV7-9,ASSLARTRPQETQF
NA,TRBJ1-6,TRBV7-2,ASSFTGDDSPLH
NA,TRBJ1-1,TRBV7-3,ASNTEGNTEAF
NA,NA,TRBV2,ASRAEGDEQY
TRBD2,TRBJ2-1,TRBV6-2/TRBV6-3,ASSYSTGTSGSYNEQF
NA,TRBJ2-4,TRBV5-1,ASSLKGREVKNIQY
NA,TRBJ1-1,TRBV7-9,ASSSPSLVGTEAF
TRBD1,TRBJ2-1,TRBV6-5,ASSTGTGPNEQF
NA,TRBJ2-5,TRBV12-3/TRBV12-4,ASSPSAPSQETQY
NA,TRBJ1-2,TRBV12-3/TRBV12-4,ASTGSTNYGYT
TRBD1,TRBJ2-1,TRBV30,AWSVGQEYNEQF
TRBD1,TRBJ2-2,TRBV10-3,AISELGTGNTGELF
NA,TRBJ1-2,TRBV6-2/TRBV6-3,ASSKLTDHYGYT
TRBD2,TRBJ2-7,TRBV27,ASTNGLAGLDEQY
TRBD2,NA,TRBV12-3/TRBV12-4,ASSLSAGGHETQY
TRBD2,TRBJ2-3,TRBV10-3,AISESPAGGQADTQY
NA,TRBJ1-3,TRBV4-2,ASSQGGGGNTIY
TRBD1,TRBJ1-1,TRBV25-1,ASSRGGYTEAF
NA,TRBJ2-5,TRBV6-6,ASSPSTIGQETQY
TRBD2,TRBJ2-5,TRBV20-1,SARGGSSGSQETQY
NA,TRBJ1-1,TRBV10-3,AIRDQATNTEAF
NA,TRBJ2-2,TRBV11-1,ASSLERGFPEELF
TRBD1,TRBJ2-7,TRBV12-3/TRBV12-4,ASSLSAGQGGYNEQY
NA,TRBJ2-7,TRBV7-2,ASSTQGYEQY
TRBD2,TRBJ2-1,TRBV10-3,AISESVPLAGGHEQF
NA,TRBJ1-6,TRBV12-3/TRBV12-4,ASSLGGSPLH
NA,TRBJ2-5,TRBV28,ASSLGSLAIKETQY
NA,TRBJ1-1,TRBV4-1,ASSQEQIAEAF
NA,TRBJ1-5,TRBV7-2,ASSLSIGLSNQPQH
TRBD1,TRBJ2-4,TRBV4-1,ASSQESRQGGEIQY
TRBD1,TRBJ2-5,TRBV2,ASRRTGTERNEQY
NA,NA,TRBV4-3,ASSQDRDIPYNEQY
TRBD2,TRBJ2-1,TRBV9,ASSGGASGDNEQF
TRBD1,TRBJ1-1,TRBV20-1,SARDFGTGDTEAF
NA,TRBJ2-3,TRBV7-7,ASSRTHGDTQY
NA,TRBJ2-1,TRBV5-1,ASSLSGKEQF
NA,TRBJ1-1,TRBV11-2,ASSFSAPATEAF
NA,TRBJ2-3,TRBV4-3,ASSQDHKASPTDTQY
NA,TRBJ2-1,TRBV20-1,SVDEGITYNEQF